What follows are 5 T cell receptor beta chains derived from one specimen sequenced in a study of T cell repertoires in cytomegalovirus infection. MiXCR, applied by TCRdb to the reads, yields one record per CDR3 protein. The sample has under 200,000 distinct CDR3 sequences, roughly 9% seen once; the top ten hold approximately 4.2%. The sequenced sample was PBMCs. The receptors stem from a human donor in good health (CMV status not recorded). Some clones in this sample may be carry-over from other donors' samples.

The sample holds many counts of this clonotype. The chain has TRBV7-2 and TRBJ2-3; D remains unclear. Trimming left V 4 bases short and J 4 bases short, with 18 bases between. CDR1 SGHTA and CDR2 FQGNSA come from the germline V gene. The CDR3 totals 16 residues. The CDR3 sequence: CASSSSRFLGADTQYF. The CDR3 nucleotides read TGTGCCAGCAGCTCCTCCCGGTTTCTAGGCGCAGATACGCAGTATTTT.

This clonotype was detected many times. The genes are TRBV7-6 and TRBJ1-1; D unresolved. Germline CDR1 reads SGHVS; CDR2 reads FNYEAQ. This CDR3 is built from 16 residues. Trimming removed 5 bases from V and 5 bases from J, with 21 bases in between. The DNA for the CDR3 is TGTGCCAGCAGCCCATATTCGGGTCTGGCCGGGACTGAAGCTTTCTTT. Translating it yields CASSPYSGLAGTEAFF. Based on the CDR3 plus reference TRBV7-6 and TRBJ1-1, the full variable domain is GAGVSQSPRYKVTKRGQDVALRCDPISGHVSLYWYRQALGQGPEFLTYFNYEAQQDKSGLPNDRFSAERPEGSISTLTIQRTEQRDSAMYRCASSPYSGLAGTEAFFGQGTRLTVV.

This clonotype was seen repeatedly, ten times or more. The J gene is TRBJ2-6, the V gene TRBV15; TRBD1 is a possible D gene (6 bases). The CDR3 loop spans 16 amino acids. The germline V gene encodes CDR1 LNHNV and CDR2 YYDKDF (reference sequence). V shed 3 bases and J shed 3 bases, with 12 bases lying between them. CDR3 in amino acids: CATSSKGGDGANVLTF. The CDR3 DNA follows: TGTGCCACCAGCAGCAAAGGGGGAGATGGGGCCAACGTCCTGACTTTC.

This clonotype was detected only a few times. This rearrangement joins TRBV11-2 to TRBJ1-2, with TRBD1 matching 11 bases. Germline V CDR1 and CDR2: SGHAT, FQNNGV. V lost 5 bases to trimming and J lost 3 bases; unmatched junction nucleotides: 8. The CDR3 is made up of 16 amino acids. The CDR3 spells CASSGIGTGGDYGYTF. CDR3 bases: TGTGCCAGCAGCGGCATCGGGACAGGGGGTGACTATGGCTACACCTTC.

This clonotype was recorded many times. This chain links TRBV7-2 with TRBJ2-5; perhaps TRBD2 as D (5 bases). Germline V gene data show CDR1 as SGHTA and CDR2 as FQGNSA. The ends were cut back, 3 bases at V and 5 bases at J, with 10 bases in the middle. This CDR3 is 13 amino acids long. The CDR3 region is CASSFFGVETQYF. The CDR3 coding sequence is TGTGCCAGCAGCTTCTTCGGGGTCGAGACCCAGTACTTC.